The clone carrying this TCR beta chain was seen more than once but under ten times. Assay used: immunoSEQ multiplex PCR; TCRdb lists only in-frame clones, some missing. The table includes more than 9,000 clones, roughly 85% detected once. This specimen comes from a study of somatic mutations in cytotoxic T cells in rheumatoid arthritis. As for the study in general: Patients gave 30 ml EDTA peripheral blood immediately after diagnosis, prior to starting treatment.

Germline-derived CDR1 and CDR2 are LGHNA and YSLEER. The CDR3 runs 16 residues. V lost 0 bases to trimming and J lost 5 bases, with 11 bases between them. The sequencing input was CD8+ T cells sorted from blood. The chain combines TRBV4-3 with TRBJ1-6; no firm D call. The sequence came from an adult with rheumatoid arthritis. The CDR3 region has the DNA TGCGCCAGCAGCCAAGATACGCGTTCCGATAATTCACCCCTCCACTTT. Amino acids: CASSQDTRSDNSPLHF.